The next 26 T cell receptor beta chains were all read from a single sample in a study of T cells expressing NK-cell markers. TCRdb reprocessed the 5' RACE reads and keeps a single row for each CDR3 protein, giving no DNA. The sample table includes some 600,000 distinct CDR3 sequences. The material sequenced was blood T cells: a sorted CD56 or NKG2C T cell subset, CD4+ or CD8+ T cells, or bulk PBMC T cells (not recorded which). These receptors were collected from a man between 18 and 35 years old in good health.

The chain joins TRBV7-6 to TRBJ2-3; checking the TCRdb D call of TRBD2 is not possible without DNA. Germline CDR1 is SGHVS and CDR2 is FNYEAQ. There are 15 residues in the CDR3. The CDR3 protein is CASSGTSGSWDTQYF.

The chain joins TRBV20-1 to TRBJ2-3; the TCRdb D gene call, TRBD1, has no DNA to confirm it. CDR3 length: 14 residues. Looked up from germline, CDR1 is DFQATT and CDR2 is SNEGSKA (reference sequence). CDR3 residues: CSVGGAMGSDTQYF.

The chain links TRBV7-6 to TRBJ2-1; without DNA, the TCRdb call of TRBD1 cannot be checked. CDR3 length: 15 amino acids. The V gene's germline CDR1 is SGHVS and CDR2 FNYEAQ. The CDR3 here is CASSTGGGGSNEQFF.

The CDR3 here is CASSPSPDSHNQPQHF. This chain connects TRBV12-3 or TRBV12-4 to TRBJ1-5; TCRdb's D call, TRBD1, is unchecked because there is no DNA. This CDR3 is built from 16 residues.

J is TRBJ2-1 and V is TRBV7-6; the D gene TCRdb calls, TRBD1, cannot be checked with no DNA. The CDR3 length is 14 residues. Germline CDR1 reads SGHVS; CDR2 reads FNYEAQ. The CDR3 sequence is CASSLPRGGAEQFF.

The chain joins TRBV29-1 to TRBJ2-7; without DNA, the TCRdb call of TRBD1 cannot be checked. Germline CDR1 is SQVTM and CDR2 is ANQGSEA. The CDR3 is made up of 13 amino acids. The CDR3 sequence is CSVAGTGLSEQYF.

The chain uses TRBV5-6 and TRBJ1-3; TCRdb gives TRBD1 as the D gene, but with no DNA this cannot be confirmed. Germline CDR1 and CDR2: SGHDT and YYEEEE. This CDR3 comprises 14 residues. The CDR3 region is CASSLAPGGNTIYF.

The rearrangement links TRBV11-2 to TRBJ2-3; TCRdb selects TRBD1, and the lack of DNA leaves this call unchecked. Per the germline V gene, CDR1 is SGHAT and CDR2 is FQNNGV. This CDR3 is built from 16 residues. The CDR3 sequence: CASSLDRAGPTDTQYF.

The chain joins TRBV27 to TRBJ1-5; the TCRdb call, TRBD1, lacks DNA for checking. The CDR3 is 15 residues long. Per germline, CDR1 MNHEY and CDR2 SMNVEV (reference sequence). The CDR3 sequence is CASSLEGALNQPQHF.

This chain uses TRBV29-1 with TRBJ2-3; absent DNA, TCRdb's TRBD2 call cannot be checked. The CDR3 is 14 amino acids. CDR1 is SQVTM and CDR2 is ANQGSEA in the germline V gene. CDR3 protein: CSVTSGFSTDTQYF.

CDR3 protein: CASSLAGRQGYEQYF. This rearrangement joins TRBV5-1 to TRBJ2-7; TCRdb gives TRBD2 as the D gene, but with no DNA this cannot be confirmed. Germline CDR1 SGHRS, CDR2 YFSETQ. This CDR3 is built from 15 residues.

CDR3 region: CSARAVLAGGPGGELFF. This chain connects TRBV20-1 to TRBJ2-2; TCRdb returns TRBD2, unconfirmable since there is no DNA. The germline CDR1 and CDR2 sequences are DFQATT and SNEGSKA (reference sequence). This CDR3 has 17 residues.

The chain has TRBV18 and TRBJ1-6. This CDR3 has 13 residues. Germline values: CDR1 KGHSH, CDR2 LQKENI. The CDR3 protein is CASSLQTDSPLHF.

This chain links TRBV28 with TRBJ2-3; TCRdb proposes TRBD1, but this gene call is untestable without DNA. The germline CDR1 and CDR2 sequences are MDHEN and SYDVKM. The CDR3 loop spans 14 amino acids. The chain's CDR3 is CASSLSGGEDTQYF.

The genes are TRBV10-3 and TRBJ2-3; the D call from TCRdb, TRBD2, cannot be confirmed without DNA. The CDR3 is 16 amino acids. CDR1 is ENHRY, CDR2 SYGVKD, per germline. This CDR3 is CAISGTSEDYTDTQYF.

CDR3 protein: CSARPGDTQYF. The V and J genes are TRBV20-1 and TRBJ2-3; TCRdb selects TRBD1, and the lack of DNA leaves this call unchecked. CDR3 length: 11 amino acids. Germline loops: CDR1 DFQATT, CDR2 SNEGSKA (reference sequence).

J is TRBJ2-1 and V is TRBV29-1; lacking DNA, the TRBD2 call made by TCRdb goes unchecked. Germline V gene data show CDR1 as SQVTM and CDR2 as ANQGSEA. The CDR3 runs to 12 residues. The CDR3 is CSAGLVDNEQFF.

The chain combines TRBV7-2 with TRBJ2-1; TCRdb indicates TRBD1, and absent DNA this call remains unverified. The CDR3 extends over 14 amino acids. Germline V gene sequence: CDR1 SGHTA, CDR2 FQGNSA. CDR3: CAGKTRDKINEQFF.

The V call is TRBV24-1, the J call TRBJ2-5; TCRdb lists TRBD1, though no DNA is available to test this call. There are 12 residues in the CDR3. Germline V gives CDR1 KGHDR, CDR2 SFDVKD. The CDR3 is CATSGQGETQYF.

V usage is TRBV9 and J usage is TRBJ2-1; there is no DNA to check the TCRdb D call of TRBD2. This CDR3 is built from 14 residues. The germline V gene encodes CDR1 SGDLS and CDR2 YYNGEE. The CDR3 region is CASSMGLAAGEQFF.

The chain combines TRBV4-3 with TRBJ2-1; TCRdb lists TRBD2, though no DNA is available to test this call. The CDR3 has 16 amino acids. Germline V lookup: CDR1 LGHNA, CDR2 YSLEER. CDR3 in amino acids: CASSHRRASEGDEQFF.

The rearrangement links TRBV13 to TRBJ2-7. The germline V gene encodes CDR1 PRHDT and CDR2 FYEKMQ (reference sequence). The CDR3 runs to 13 residues. The CDR3: CASSRGLLYEQYF.

The rearrangement uses TRBV28 and TRBJ2-3; checking the TCRdb D call of TRBD2 is not possible without DNA. The CDR3 consists of 16 residues. Germline CDR1 reads MDHEN; CDR2 reads SYDVKM. CDR3 protein: CASSFPPGGKADTQYF. The full variable domain, rest sourced from reference TRBV28 and TRBJ2-3, is DVKVTQSSRYLVKRTGEKVFLECVQDMDHENMFWYRQDPGLGLRLIYFSYDVKMKEKGDIPEGYSVSREKKERFSLILESASTNQTSMYLCASSFPPGGKADTQYFGPGTRLTVL.

This chain links TRBV9 with TRBJ1-6. Looked up from germline, CDR1 is SGDLS and CDR2 is YYNGEE. CDR3 size: 14 residues. This CDR3 is CASSVAPDNSPLHF.

V usage is TRBV28 and J usage is TRBJ2-1; without DNA, the TCRdb call of TRBD2 cannot be checked. The germline CDR1 and CDR2 sequences are MDHEN and SYDVKM. There are 14 residues in the CDR3. The CDR3 loop reads CASSSYRPDYIRFF.

V is TRBV10-3 and J is TRBJ2-7; TCRdb picks TRBD1, but there is no DNA to check that call. Germline V CDR1 and CDR2: ENHRY, SYGVKD. CDR3 length equals 19 residues. Here the CDR3 reads CAISDRTPGPGPIWVEQYF.